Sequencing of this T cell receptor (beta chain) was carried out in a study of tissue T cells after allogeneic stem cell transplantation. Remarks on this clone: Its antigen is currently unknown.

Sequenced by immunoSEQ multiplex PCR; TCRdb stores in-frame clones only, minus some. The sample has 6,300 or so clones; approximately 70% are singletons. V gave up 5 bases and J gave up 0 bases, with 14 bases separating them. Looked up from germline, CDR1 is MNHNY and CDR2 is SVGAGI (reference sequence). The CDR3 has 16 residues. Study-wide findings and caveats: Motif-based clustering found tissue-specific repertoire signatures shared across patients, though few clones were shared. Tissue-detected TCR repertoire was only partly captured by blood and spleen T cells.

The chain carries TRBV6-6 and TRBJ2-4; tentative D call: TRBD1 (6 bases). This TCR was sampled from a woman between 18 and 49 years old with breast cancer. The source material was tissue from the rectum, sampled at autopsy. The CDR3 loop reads CASSLTGPLAKNIQYF. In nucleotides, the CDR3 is TGTGCCAGCAGTCTAACAGGGCCTTTAGCCAAAAACATTCAGTACTTC.